The source of this T cell receptor beta chain is a study of blood T cell repertoires in COVID-19. The wider study: PBMCs, B-cell-depleted T cells, or T cells provided the cDNA or gDNA that made up the material.

Clones were sequenced by immunoSEQ multiplex PCR, and TCRdb holds only the in-frame ones, with some missing. Of over 85,000 clones in the sample, more than 70% were seen once. The V gene's germline CDR1 is SQVTM and CDR2 ANQGSEA. This CDR3 is built from 13 residues. The V end was cut by 7 bases, the J end by 7 bases, with 16 bases between. The TCR was taken from a human donor in a cohort sampled during active COVID-19. Sequencing input: peripheral blood. The genes are TRBV29-1 and TRBJ1-4; D is undetermined. The CDR3 DNA reads TGCAGCGGCACGTCATCCGGCGGTGAAAAACTGTTTTTT. Translated: CSGTSSGGEKLFF. Drawing the rest from reference TRBV29-1 and TRBJ1-4, the complete variable domain is SAVISQKPSRDICQRGTSLTIQCQVDSQVTMMFWYRQQPGQSLTLIATANQGSEATYESGFVIDKFPISRPNLTFSTLTVSNMSPEDSSIYLCSGTSSGGEKLFFGSGTQLSVL.